These 21 T cell receptor beta chains came from one sample sequenced in a study of blood T cell repertoires in COVID-19. The data were produced by immunoSEQ multiplex PCR, yet TCRdb's version contains in-frame clones alone and is incomplete. The sample holds approximately 170,000 clones, around four fifths seen once. The sample taken for sequencing was peripheral blood. All receptors come from a woman aged 70-85 years who had recovered from COVID-19.

This chain links TRBV6-5 with TRBJ2-7, with TRBD2 as a possible D gene (6 bases). The CDR3 extends over 13 amino acids. Germline V lookup: CDR1 MNHEY, CDR2 SVGAGI. Trimming removed 5 bases at V and 6 bases at J, with 14 bases between. CDR3 sequence: CASSNYPGGEQYF. The CDR3 DNA sequence: TGTGCCAGCAGTAACTACCCCGGGGGCGAGCAGTACTTC.

The CDR3 DNA sequence: TGTGCCAGCAGCACCAGCGGGAGGGCCTCCTACGAGCAGTACTTC. It yields the protein CASSTSGRASYEQYF. The V and J genes are TRBV5-6 and TRBJ2-7, with TRBD2 matching 10 bases. This CDR3 is 15 amino acids long. The ends lost 4 bases at V and 0 bases at J; junction bases unmatched: 4. Germline V gene sequence: CDR1 SGHDT, CDR2 YYEEEE.

V gene TRBV9 combines with J gene TRBJ2-2; TRBD2 matches at 9 bases. The CDR3 covers 16 residues. Losses at the gene ends were 0 bases for V and 0 bases for J; bases not matched to a gene: 0. In germline, CDR1 is SGDLS, CDR2 YYNGEE. CDR3 in DNA: TGTGCCAGCAGCGTAGCTAGCGGGACGAACACCGGGGAGCTGTTTTTT. Translating gives CASSVASGTNTGELFF.

The chain recombines TRBV28 with TRBJ1-1, with a weak D call TRBD1 (5 bases). The CDR3 loop spans 15 amino acids. Germline values: CDR1 MDHEN, CDR2 SYDVKM. Trimming stripped 5 bases from V and 4 bases from J, with 17 bases between. The CDR3 region has the DNA TGTGCCAGCAGTCTCCCCCCAGGGCTGGGCACTGAAGCTTTCTTT. This sequence encodes CASSLPPGLGTEAFF.

The rearrangement joins TRBV4-1 to TRBJ2-3; 10 nucleotides match TRBD2. The germline gives CDR1 MGHRA, CDR2 YSYEKL. The CDR3 covers 18 residues. V shed 0 bases, J shed 2 bases, and the junction held 8 bases outside the gene matches. CDR3 in amino acids: CASSQERVAGGTTDTQYF. The CDR3 bases are TGCGCCAGCAGCCAAGAGAGGGTAGCGGGAGGTACCACAGATACGCAGTATTTT.

The chain is built from TRBV2 and TRBJ1-2, with D hard to call. This CDR3 comprises 12 residues. In germline, CDR1 is SNHLY, CDR2 FYNNEI. Between the trimmed V and J ends, which lost 1 base and 4 bases, there was a span of 4 bases. The CDR3 DNA reads TGTGCCAGCAGTGAAGGTCTCTATGGCTACACCTTC. It translates to CASSEGLYGYTF.

The chain uses TRBV5-1 and TRBJ1-1, with a tentative D call TRBD1 (5 bases). The V gene lost 7 bases and the J gene lost 0 bases, with 13 bases spanning the gap. The length of the CDR3 is 14 residues. Germline V gives CDR1 SGHRS, CDR2 YFSETQ. This chain's CDR3 is CASEIGGLNTEAFF. The CDR3 nucleotides are TGCGCCAGCGAGATCGGGGGTTTGAACACTGAAGCTTTCTTT.

V usage is TRBV18 and J usage is TRBJ2-1; a possible D gene is TRBD1 (5 bases). CDR1 KGHSH and CDR2 LQKENI come from the germline V gene. The CDR3 totals 13 residues. Trimming took 5 bases from V and 7 from J, leaving 12 bases between them. Written as DNA, the CDR3 is TGTGCCAGCTCAGTGCAGGGAAGAAATGAGCAGTTCTTC. Translated: CASSVQGRNEQFF.

The chain has TRBV18 and TRBJ1-1; D is possibly TRBD1 (5 bases). Trimming shortened V by 2 bases and J by 3 bases, and 16 bases separated the two germline ends. The CDR3 runs 16 residues. Germline values: CDR1 KGHSH, CDR2 LQKENI. The CDR3 DNA is TGTGCCAGCTCACCAGCCCAAAGGGGTCCGTACACTGAAGCTTTCTTT. Translated, it gives CASSPAQRGPYTEAFF.

The V call is TRBV10-3, the J call TRBJ2-3; TRBD1 agrees at 9 bases. The junction had 13 bases not matched to a gene; V was cut back by 7 bases and J by 5 bases. This CDR3 region has 16 residues. CDR1 is ENHRY, CDR2 SYGVKD, per germline. CDR3 residues: CAINPRDRVGGDTQYF. Written as DNA, the CDR3 is TGTGCCATCAACCCCCGGGACAGGGTGGGGGGAGATACGCAGTATTTT.

V gene TRBV27 combines with J gene TRBJ2-5, with 7 bases matching TRBD1. CDR1 is MNHEY, CDR2 SMNVEV, per germline (reference sequence). Trimming at V came to 6 bases and at J to 1 base, leaving 8 bases not matched to a gene. The CDR3 loop spans 15 amino acids. In DNA form, the CDR3 reads TGTGCCAGCAGGGGGCGACAGGGTACCCAAGAGACCCAGTACTTC. It encodes CASRGRQGTQETQYF.

The V and J genes are TRBV6-6 and TRBJ2-3, with 8 bases identical to TRBD2. CDR3 size: 16 residues. Germline V lookup: CDR1 MNHNY, CDR2 SVGAGI (reference sequence). The V gene end was trimmed by 5 bases and the J gene end by 5 bases; junction bases not matched to a gene: 12. DNA for the CDR3: TGTGCCAGCAGTCCCCCCCTGCGGGAGGTAGGAGATACGCAGTATTTT. As protein: CASSPPLREVGDTQYF.

V usage is TRBV18 and J usage is TRBJ2-5; no clear D. The CDR3 is 12 residues long. The V end was cut by 3 bases, the J end by 4 bases, with 6 bases between. Germline CDR1 KGHSH, CDR2 LQKENI. CDR3 DNA sequence: TGTGCCAGCTCACCTGTCTTAGAGACCCAGTACTTC. Protein sequence: CASSPVLETQYF.

V and J are TRBV28 and TRBJ1-2, with D unclear. Germline V gene lookup returns CDR1 MDHEN and CDR2 SYDVKM. Trimming took 11 bases from V and 9 from J, leaving 16 bases between them. The CDR3 has 11 residues. Written as DNA, the CDR3 is TGTGCCGTGCGGGAGGAGTGGAGCTACACCTTC. Translation gives CAVREEWSYTF.

The chain couples TRBV7-8 to TRBJ1-5; D is undetermined. Germline CDR1 SGHVS, CDR2 FQNEAQ. V dropped 2 bases and J dropped 2 bases, with 4 bases sitting between them. The CDR3 spans 13 residues. CDR3 sequence reads: CASSLRGNQPQHF. The CDR3 DNA reads TGTGCCAGCAGCTTACGAGGCAATCAGCCCCAGCATTTT.

The chain combines TRBV6-5 with TRBJ1-5, with TRBD1 as a possible D gene (5 bases). The CDR3 has 14 residues. The germline V gene has CDR1 MNHEY and CDR2 SVGAGI. The V and J ends lost 2 bases and 2 bases respectively, with 7 bases between them. In nucleotides, the CDR3 is TGTGCCAGCAGTTACGACAGTCGCAATCAGCCCCAGCATTTT. Translation gives CASSYDSRNQPQHF.

This sequence joins TRBV5-1 and TRBJ2-2; D perhaps matches TRBD1 (6 bases). V lost 3 bases to trimming and J lost 5 bases, with 14 bases between them. The CDR3 is made up of 15 amino acids. CDR1 is SGHRS and CDR2 is YFSETQ in the germline V gene. The CDR3 spells CASSSTPQGTGELFF. The CDR3 bases are TGCGCCAGCAGCTCTACCCCACAGGGAACCGGGGAGCTGTTTTTT.

J is TRBJ2-5 and V is TRBV27; 11 bases are a match to TRBD2. The CDR3 sequence is 13 residues long. The germline V gene has CDR1 MNHEY and CDR2 SMNVEV (reference sequence). The CDR3 nucleotides read TGTGCAACTAGCGGGGGCCCTCAAGAGACCCAGTACTTC. Protein sequence: CATSGGPQETQYF.

The V call is TRBV3-1 (or the pseudogene TRBV3-2), the J call TRBJ1-1; D uncertain. CDR1 is LGHDT, CDR2 YNNKEL, per germline (reference sequence). This CDR3 region has 13 residues. The ends were cut back, 1 base at V and 2 bases at J, with 5 bases in the middle. CDR3 protein: CASSQVANTEAFF. In DNA form, the CDR3 reads TGTGCCAGCAGCCAAGTGGCAAACACTGAAGCTTTCTTT.

The CDR3 DNA follows: TGTGCCAGCAGCCCCCGACAGGGTGCCGAAGCTTTCTTT. Translation gives CASSPRQGAEAFF. The rearrangement joins TRBV7-3 to TRBJ1-1; TRBD1 agrees at 7 bases. CDR3 length equals 13 residues. The V segment lost 5 bases and the J segment 8 bases; nucleotides outside the gene matches: 8. CDR1 and CDR2 (germline): SGHTA, FQGTGA.

V usage is TRBV30 and J usage is TRBJ2-2; possibly TRBD1 for D (6 bases). This CDR3 has 14 residues. Trimming shortened V by 3 bases and J by 6 bases, and 14 bases separated the two germline ends. From germline, CDR1 is GTSNPN and CDR2 SVGIG (reference sequence). Here the CDR3 DNA reads TGTGCCTGGAGGGGGGCCCCCGGTGCCGGGGAGCTGTTTTTT. Translated, it gives CAWRGAPGAGELFF.